These T cell receptor beta chains were read from a single sample in a study of T cells in Graves' hyperthyroidism and ophthalmopathy. TCRdb analysed the multiplex PCR reads with MiXCR anew, one entry per CDR3 protein. The profile shows hundreds of thousands of distinct CDR3 sequences, 40% to 55% of them singletons. Specimen: peripheral blood or thyroid tissue (not recorded which). The receptors were sampled from a woman aged 18-29 years with Graves' hyperthyroidism. CDR3s include the opening cysteine and the closing phenylalanine or tryptophan. D genes are given only for firm matches. Only some rows state a clone size, as once, few, many or a class for expanded clones.

TGTGCCAGTAGTTTCGGTGAGGCCTACGAGCAGTACTTC	CASSFGEAYEQYF	TRBV19	TRBJ2-7	NA	few
TGTGCCAGCAGTGAATCTCTGACGGGTCTGGCGGCACCCCTCCACTTT	CASSESLTGLAAPLHF	TRBV7-9	TRBJ1-6	NA	NA
TGTGCCAGCAGTTACTTGACAGGTCAAAGCTCCTACGAGCAGTACTTC	CASSYLTGQSSYEQYF	TRBV6-5	TRBJ2-7	NA	NA
TGTGCCAGCAGTCTTAGACTAGCGGGAGGGTTTAACGAGCAGTACTTC	CASSLRLAGGFNEQYF	TRBV2	TRBJ2-7	TRBD2	NA
TGTGCCAGCAGCTTAGCGGGAGGGGCGGAGACCCAGTACTTC	CASSLAGGAETQYF	TRBV7-4	TRBJ2-5	TRBD2	NA
TGTGCCAGCAGCTTGCTCGGGACTAGCGGGAGTGGCGAGCAGTACTTC	CASSLLGTSGSGEQYF	TRBV7-6	TRBJ2-7	TRBD2	NA
TGCAGCGTTGTTCAGTCGAACACCGGGGAGCTGTTTTTT	CSVVQSNTGELFF	TRBV29-1	TRBJ2-2	NA	NA
TGTGCCAGCAGTTTTTCTTATACAGGTTCTGGCTACACCTTC	CASSFSYTGSGYTF	TRBV6-5	TRBJ1-2	NA	NA
TGTGCCAGCAGCTTGGACAGGGGGGCCGGGGAGCTGTTTTTT	CASSLDRGAGELFF	TRBV11-2	TRBJ2-2	TRBD1	NA
TGTGCTAGTGGTCTCTACCTCGCAGGCTATAATGAAAAACTGTTTTTT	CASGLYLAGYNEKLFF	TRBV12-5	TRBJ1-4	NA	NA
TGTGCCAGCAGTTTATCACCCCAGGGGGCGCTTGGCTACACCTTC	CASSLSPQGALGYTF	TRBV25-1	TRBJ1-2	TRBD1	NA
TGTGCCAGCAGCAAGGCAGGGTTTTACGCTGAAGCTTTCTTT	CASSKAGFYAEAFF	TRBV13	TRBJ1-1	NA	NA
TGTGCCAGTAGTGTCCTGGGAGGGGGCGGATCCTACGAGCAGTACTTC	CASSVLGGGGSYEQYF	TRBV19	TRBJ2-7	NA	NA
TGTGCCATCAACCCGACCGAGAACACTGAAGCTTTCTTT	CAINPTENTEAFF	TRBV10-3	TRBJ1-1	NA	many
TGCAGTGCTAGCGGGGGTTCTGGAGTCTACGAGCAGTACTTC	CSASGGSGVYEQYF	TRBV20-1	TRBJ2-7	NA	NA
TGTGCCACCAGCAGACCGAACACCGGGGAGCTGTTTTTT	CATSRPNTGELFF	TRBV15	TRBJ2-2	NA	many
TGTGCCAGCAGCTTATCTCAGGGGGCTAGCGGCTACACCTTC	CASSLSQGASGYTF	TRBV7-9	TRBJ1-2	TRBD1	few
TGCGCCAGCGGCACTAGCGGGCAATCTTACGAGCAGTACTTC	CASGTSGQSYEQYF	TRBV10-2	TRBJ2-7	TRBD2	many
TGTGCCAGCAGCGGGGGCCTCTTTGATCAGCCCCAGCATTTT	CASSGGLFDQPQHF	TRBV2	TRBJ1-5	NA	few
TGTGCCAGCAGCGTTGCGTATAGCAATCAGCCCCAGCATTTT	CASSVAYSNQPQHF	TRBV7-2	TRBJ1-5	NA	many
TGTGCCAGTAGGGAAAGGACTTCTAACTATGGCTACACCTTC	CASRERTSNYGYTF	TRBV19	TRBJ1-2	NA	few
TGCAGCGTTGAGAGTTATACGTCCGAGCAGTACTTC	CSVESYTSEQYF	TRBV29-1	TRBJ2-7	NA	few
TGTGCCAGCAGCTTGGCGGGACACGGTAAACTGTTTTTT	CASSLAGHGKLFF	TRBV7-2	TRBJ1-4	NA	NA
TGTGCCAGCAGCCTAAGATGGGAACGGAACACTGAAGCTTTCTTT	CASSLRWERNTEAFF	TRBV7-2	TRBJ1-1	NA	NA
TGTGCTGCACAGAACTATGGCTACACCTTC	CAAQNYGYTF	TRBV11-1	TRBJ1-2	NA	NA
TGCGCCAGCAGCTTGGATGGGCTACCTCATCAGCCCCAGCATTTT	CASSLDGLPHQPQHF	TRBV5-1	TRBJ1-5	NA	many
TGTGCCAGCAGCTTATCCCCCTCCTACGAGCATTTT	CASSLSPSYEHF	TRBV7-6	TRBJ1-5	NA	NA
TGTGCCAGCAGTCTCGGACTAGCGGATGAAGCTTTCTTT	CASSLGLADEAFF	TRBV2	TRBJ1-1	NA	NA
TGTGCCAGCACCCCCCCTACTAGCGGGAGGGCTTGGAGCTACGAGCAGTACTTC	CASTPPTSGRAWSYEQYF	TRBV11-1	TRBJ2-7	TRBD2	NA
TGTGCCAGCACCGACACGAAAGAGACCCAGTACTTC	CASTDTKETQYF	TRBV2	TRBJ2-5	NA	NA
TGTGCCAGCAGCATGGGACAGACAAACACTGAAGCTTCCTTT	CASSMGQTNTEASF	TRBV25-1	TRBJ1-1	TRBD1	NA
TGTGCCACCAGCAGTGGGGGTCAGCCCCAGCATTTT	CATSSGGQPQHF	TRBV15	TRBJ1-5	NA	many
TGTGCCAGCAGTTCTCACAGAGTCTACGAGCAGTACTTC	CASSSHRVYEQYF	TRBV7-2	TRBJ2-7	NA	few
TGTGCCAGCAGCTGGACCTTGGGCTACGAGCAGTACTTC	CASSWTLGYEQYF	TRBV2	TRBJ2-7	NA	many
TGTGCCAGCGGGATGATCTCTGGAAACACCATATATTTT	CASGMISGNTIYF	TRBV12-3/TRBV12-4	TRBJ1-3	NA	NA
TGCAGTGCTAGTGGGGACAGTAACACTGAAGCTTTCTTT	CSASGDSNTEAFF	TRBV20-1	TRBJ1-1	TRBD1	few
TGCAGCGTTGACAGGGGGCTGGAGACCCAGCATTTT	CSVDRGLETQHF	TRBV29-1	TRBJ1-5	TRBD1	NA
TGTGCCAGCAGTTCCCTCGGAGTGGTTGGGGCCAACGTCCTGACTTTC	CASSSLGVVGANVLTF	TRBV12-3/TRBV12-4	TRBJ2-6	NA	NA
TGTGCCACCAGCCCTTTGGGGGTTCCAGATACGCAGTATTTT	CATSPLGVPDTQYF	TRBV15	TRBJ2-3	NA	NA
TGTGCCTGGAACGTCTTGACAGGGAAGGATGGCTACACCTTC	CAWNVLTGKDGYTF	TRBV2	TRBJ1-2	TRBD1	few
TGTGCCAGCAGCCAAGACCCCTCGTCCTACGAGCAGTACTTC	CASSQDPSSYEQYF	TRBV4-2	TRBJ2-7	NA	few
TGTGCCATCAGTGAGTCCTTCGGGGAGGGTCAGCCCCAGCATTTT	CAISESFGEGQPQHF	TRBV10-3	TRBJ1-5	NA	few
TGCAGCGTTGAAGAGCCGGCGGATGGCTACACCTTC	CSVEEPADGYTF	TRBV29-1	TRBJ1-2	NA	many
TGTGCCAGCAGCTCCTTGACAGGCCATATCTATAATTCACCCCTCCACTTT	CASSSLTGHIYNSPLHF	TRBV25-1	TRBJ1-6	NA	NA
TGCAGCGTGGCGAGCTCGCTTAGTTTTGGCTACACCTTC	CSVASSLSFGYTF	TRBV29-1	TRBJ1-2	NA	many
TGTGCCACCAGCAGCCAGGGACAGGGGAGCTCACCCCTCCACTTT	CATSSQGQGSSPLHF	TRBV15	TRBJ1-6	TRBD1	NA
TGTGCCAGCAGTGTCCGGGGGAACAATCAGCCCCAGCATTTT	CASSVRGNNQPQHF	TRBV12-3/TRBV12-4	TRBJ1-5	NA	few
TGTGCCATCAGTGAGAGGGGGGGAAGCACTGAAGCTTTCTTT	CAISERGGSTEAFF	TRBV10-3	TRBJ1-1	NA	NA
TGTGCCAGCAGCTCACTGGGCCAGCCCCAGCATTTT	CASSSLGQPQHF	TRBV12-3/TRBV12-4	TRBJ1-5	NA	many
TGTGCCAGCAGCTTGATCCCAGGGGAAGAGACCTTC	CASSLIPGEETF	TRBV7-2	TRBJ1-2	NA	NA
TGTGCCAGCAGCCCGGACGGACCCTATGGCTACACCTTC	CASSPDGPYGYTF	TRBV9	TRBJ1-2	NA	NA
TGTGCCAGCAGCGCATACATAGAGACCCAGTACTTC	CASSAYIETQYF	TRBV7-9	TRBJ2-5	NA	few
TGCAGTGCCCCTCCGGACGGATCTGGAAACACCATATATTTT	CSAPPDGSGNTIYF	TRBV20-1	TRBJ1-3	NA	many